This T cell receptor beta chain was found in a study of neurological immune-mediated disorders. TCRdb independently ran MiXCR on the 5' RACE reads; one entry per CDR3 protein. The sample shows around 46,000 distinct CDR3 sequences, 3.5% to 5.5% of them seen only once. 2 million PBMCs stored at -80 C were the source of the unsorted libraries. This CDR3 spans 15 amino acids. From germline, CDR1 is SNHLY and CDR2 FYNNEI. V was shortened by 7 bases and J by 2 bases, with 17 bases between the two germline ends. The genes are TRBV2 and TRBJ2-5; D might be TRBD1 (6 bases). The origin of this receptor is a woman aged 55-69 years with multiple sclerosis. Material for sequencing was PBMCs. The CDR3 loop is CASNQQGRGQETQYF. Here the CDR3 DNA reads TGTGCCAGCAACCAACAGGGTAGGGGTCAAGAGACCCAGTACTTC. The whole variable domain, remainder taken from reference TRBV2 and TRBJ2-5, is EPEVTQTPSHQVTQMGQEVILRCVPISNHLYFYWYRQILGQKVEFLVSFYNNEISEKSEIFDDQFSVERPDGSNFTLKIRSTKLEDSAMYFCASNQQGRGQETQYFGPGTRLLVL.